These T cell receptor beta chains were read from a single sample in a study of vaccination and CD4 T cells after COVID-19. Their target antigens are unknown. From the PCR reads, TCRdb called clonotypes with MiXCR, one entry per CDR3 protein. This sample yields about 6,500 distinct CDR3 sequences, of which roughly 44% are seen a single time; 30% to 40% belongs to the top ten. Sequenced sample: CD4+ T cells from blood, cultured in vitro. The origin of the receptors is a human donor in good health. Both conserved end residues are part of each CDR3. A D gene is named only where the DNA matches it firmly. Rows may omit the clone size; those that give it use once, few, many or a size class.

d_call clone_size j_call v_call cdr3_nt cdr3_aa
- few TRBJ1-1 TRBV10-3 TGTGCCATCAGTGACTTTAGGGCATCTGGGGGTGGTGAAGCTTTCTTT CAISDFRASGGGEAFF
TRBD1 once TRBJ1-1 TRBV28 TGTGCCAGCACCACAGGGGATATCCAAGCTTTCTTT CASTTGDIQAFF
- - TRBJ2-3 TRBV27 TGTGCCAGCAGTGAGCAGGGGAGCACAGATACGCAGTATTTT CASSEQGSTDTQYF
TRBD2 medium-sized TRBJ2-5 TRBV5-5 TGTGCCAGCAGCAGGCTAGCGGGTATTCAAGAGACCCAGTACTTC CASSRLAGIQETQYF
- - TRBJ2-1 TRBV7-9 TGTGCCAGCAGCTTAGGAGGGGAAGGGACCTACAATGAGCAGTTCTTC CASSLGGEGTYNEQFF
- - TRBJ1-5 TRBV19 TGTGCCAGTACCCCGGGGCGGGCAGGGACCCAGCATTTT CASTPGRAGTQHF
- - TRBJ2-5 TRBV5-1 TGCGCCAGCAGCTTGGACAGGGTGCGGGAGACCCAGTACTTC CASSLDRVRETQYF
TRBD1 - TRBJ1-1 TRBV30 TGTGCCTGGAGTGCTTACTCCAGGACAGGCGCGGCTTTCTTT CAWSAYSRTGAAFF
- medium-sized TRBJ1-2 TRBV20-1 TGCAGTGCTAGAGTTGCACAAACCCCTCAGGGCTACACCTTC CSARVAQTPQGYTF
- - TRBJ2-7 TRBV6-1 TGTGCCAGCATGTACCATTGGACGGGGAATCAATACGAGCAGTACTTC CASMYHWTGNQYEQYF
- once TRBJ2-3 TRBV6-5 TGTGCCAGCAGTTGCCCGTTGACTAGGGGGGGACGACAAGATACGCAGTATTTT CASSCPLTRGGRQDTQYF
- few TRBJ2-2 TRBV15 TGTGCCACCAGCAGTGCGACCCTCGGGGAGCTGTTTTTT CATSSATLGELFF
- - TRBJ2-2 TRBV5-4 TGTGCCAGCAGCTCCTCAGGGGCCGGGGAGCTGTTTTTT CASSSSGAGELFF
TRBD2 - TRBJ2-1 TRBV7-6 TGTGCCAGCGCCCTAGCGGGAGGGTTTAGCTCCTACAATGAGCAGTTCTTC CASALAGGFSSYNEQFF
- - TRBJ1-5 TRBV21-1 TGTGCCAGCAGCAAAGGAAGGGGGTTAGGGAATCAGCCCCAGCATTTT CASSKGRGLGNQPQHF
- - TRBJ1-1 TRBV2 TGTGCCAGCAGTGGCAGGTACGACACTGAAGCTTTCTTT CASSGRYDTEAFF
- - TRBJ1-5 TRBV20-1 TGCAGTGCTAGAGATCAGGGGTTGTATCAGCCCCAGCATTTT CSARDQGLYQPQHF
- - TRBJ2-3 TRBV7-6 TGTGCCAGCAGCTTAGGGTCCACAGATACGCAGTATTTT CASSLGSTDTQYF
- - TRBJ1-3 TRBV6-2/TRBV6-3 TGTGCCAGCAGTTCGCCGAACAGGGTATGGACCATATATTTT CASSSPNRVWTIYF
- - TRBJ2-3 TRBV30 TGTGCCGCCCCCGGACCCTCCGATACGCAGTATTTT CAAPGPSDTQYF
- few TRBJ2-7 TRBV7-8 TGTGCCAGCAGCTTAGCGAAAGGAGTGAGATACGAGCAGTACTTC CASSLAKGVRYEQYF
TRBD1 few TRBJ1-2 TRBV28 TGTGCCAGCAGGCGGACAGGCCTCTATGGCTACACCTTC CASRRTGLYGYTF
- few TRBJ1-1 TRBV30 TGTGCCTGGACGTTAAATCTAATGAACACTGAAGCTTTCTTT CAWTLNLMNTEAFF
TRBD1 few TRBJ1-1 TRBV2 TGTGCCAGCAGCATAGTAGGGGGCTTGGAAGCTTTCTTT CASSIVGGLEAFF
TRBD1 - TRBJ2-7 TRBV7-8 TGTGCCAGCAGCTTAGCCGGGACAGGGCCCTACGAGCAGTACTTC CASSLAGTGPYEQYF
TRBD2 once TRBJ2-3 TRBV11-3 TGTGCCAGCAGCTTACGGGGACTAGCCTTCGGCACAGATACGCAGTATTTT CASSLRGLAFGTDTQYF
- large TRBJ1-1 TRBV11-2 TGTGCCAGCAGCTTATCGGTCAGTCTTCAGGGGCAGGGAGCTTTCTTT CASSLSVSLQGQGAFF
- - TRBJ1-1 TRBV20-1 TGCAGTGCTCGGAGAGGGCGGGACACTGAAGCTTTCTTT CSARRGRDTEAFF
TRBD1 - TRBJ1-3 TRBV6-1 TGTGCCAGCAGCCCTTTGGACAGGGCGAGGGGAAACACCATATATTTT CASSPLDRARGNTIYF
- - TRBJ2-2 TRBV20-1 TGCAGTGCTAGTGCACATTGGGACACCGGGGAGCTGTTTTTT CSASAHWDTGELFF
TRBD1 - TRBJ1-2 TRBV11-2 TGTGCCAGCAGCACAAACAGGGGACCGGGGTATGGCTACACCTTC CASSTNRGPGYGYTF
- few TRBJ1-2 TRBV28 TGTGCCAGCAGCCCTACCGGGACAAGGGGGTATGGCTACACCTTC CASSPTGTRGYGYTF
TRBD2 - TRBJ2-1 TRBV20-1 TGCAGTGCTAAAAGCGGGAGGGCCTCATTCTTC CSAKSGRASFF
TRBD2 - TRBJ2-1 TRBV12-3/TRBV12-4 TGTGCCAGCAGTTTTGGCCTAGCGGGGGGCCTTTCTTTAGGTAATGAGCAGTTCTTC CASSFGLAGGLSLGNEQFF
- - TRBJ1-6 TRBV6-1 TGTGCCTCACAAGGGCAACACAATTCACCCCTCCACTTT CASQGQHNSPLHF
- few TRBJ1-5 TRBV2 TGTGCCAGCGCAGGGGAGGTCAATCAGCCCCAGCATTTT CASAGEVNQPQHF
- - TRBJ1-6 TRBV5-5 TGTGCCAGCAGCTTCCAGGAAAGTTCACCCCTCCACTTT CASSFQESSPLHF
- - TRBJ1-5 TRBV12-3/TRBV12-4 TGTGCCAGCAGTTTAGCGGACATCTATAGCAATCAGCCCCAGCATTTT CASSLADIYSNQPQHF
TRBD1 - TRBJ1-2 TRBV11-2 TGTGCCAGCAGCCCCTTCGGACAGGGGGCGCGGGGCTACACCTTC CASSPFGQGARGYTF
- few TRBJ1-3 TRBV28 TGTGCCAGCATTGACAGTCGGGGAAACACCATATATTTT CASIDSRGNTIYF
- few TRBJ1-5 TRBV6-1 TGTGCCAGCCCACCCCGGGGAGGGAATCAGCCCCAGCATTTT CASPPRGGNQPQHF
TRBD1 - TRBJ1-4 TRBV4-1 TGCGCCAGCATGCCCTTGGCACAGGGGAATGAAAAACTGTTTTTT CASMPLAQGNEKLFF